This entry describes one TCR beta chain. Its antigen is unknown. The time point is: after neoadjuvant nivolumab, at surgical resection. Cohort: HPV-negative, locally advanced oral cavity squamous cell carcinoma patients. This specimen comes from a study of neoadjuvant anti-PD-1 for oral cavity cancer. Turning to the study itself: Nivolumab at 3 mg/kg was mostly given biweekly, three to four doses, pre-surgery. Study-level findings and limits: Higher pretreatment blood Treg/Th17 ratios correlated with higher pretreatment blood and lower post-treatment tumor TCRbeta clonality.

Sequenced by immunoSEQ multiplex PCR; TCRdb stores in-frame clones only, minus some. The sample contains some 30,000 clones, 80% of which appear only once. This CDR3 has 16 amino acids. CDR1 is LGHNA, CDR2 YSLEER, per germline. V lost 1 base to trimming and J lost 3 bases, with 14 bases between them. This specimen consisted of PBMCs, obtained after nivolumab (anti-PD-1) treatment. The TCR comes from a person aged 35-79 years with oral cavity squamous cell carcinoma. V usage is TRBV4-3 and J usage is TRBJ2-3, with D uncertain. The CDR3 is CASSQGAATTTDTQYF. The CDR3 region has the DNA TGCGCCAGCAGCCAAGGTGCGGCTACAACAACAGATACGCAGTATTTT.